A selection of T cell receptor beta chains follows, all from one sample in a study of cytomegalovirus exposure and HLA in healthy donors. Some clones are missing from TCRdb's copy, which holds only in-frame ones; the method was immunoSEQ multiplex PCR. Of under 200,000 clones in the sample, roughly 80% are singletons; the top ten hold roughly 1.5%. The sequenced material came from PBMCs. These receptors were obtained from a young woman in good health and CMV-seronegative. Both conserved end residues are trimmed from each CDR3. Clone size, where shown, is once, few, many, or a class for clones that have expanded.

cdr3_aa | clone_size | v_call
ASSERVEETQY | NA | TRBV28
ASSPTALSGNTIY | NA | TRBV6-5
ASSIHLTALYEQY | NA | TRBV19
ASKGQPGVYGYT | NA | TRBV6-5
ASSFSTGGTEAF | few | TRBV6-6
ASRGDRVNTEAF | NA | TRBV2
ASSLGLAGAETQY | NA | TRBV5-4
ASSQRLSGTGGGYEQY | NA | TRBV4-1
ASKVVTGDTGELF | NA | TRBV6-6
ASSFGQGSYTGELF | NA | TRBV7-9
ASSSQRRRSDTQY | NA | TRBV7-9
ASSPGYNEQF | NA | TRBV27
ASRSRGSEAF | few | TRBV27
ASSQVALAETQY | NA | TRBV14
ASSLAGGTAGYT | NA | TRBV27
ASSTDRGAYEQY | NA | TRBV7-2
ASSLSGEGTTDTQY | NA | TRBV27
ASSQTVEDYGYT | NA | TRBV4-3